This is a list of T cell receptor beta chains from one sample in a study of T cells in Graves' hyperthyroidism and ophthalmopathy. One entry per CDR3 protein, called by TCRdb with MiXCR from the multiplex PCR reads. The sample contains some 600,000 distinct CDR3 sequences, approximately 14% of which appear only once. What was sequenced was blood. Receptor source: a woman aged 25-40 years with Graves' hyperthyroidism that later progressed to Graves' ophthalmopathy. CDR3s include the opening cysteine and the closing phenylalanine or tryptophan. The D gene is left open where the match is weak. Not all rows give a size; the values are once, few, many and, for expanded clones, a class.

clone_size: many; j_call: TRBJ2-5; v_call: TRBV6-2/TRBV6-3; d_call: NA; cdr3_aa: CASSYSPVQETQYF; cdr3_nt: TGTGCCAGCAGTTACTCGCCCGTACAGGAGACCCAGTACTTC
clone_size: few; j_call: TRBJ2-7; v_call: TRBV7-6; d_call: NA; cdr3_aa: CASSFETSGAEQYF; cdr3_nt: TGTGCCAGCAGCTTCGAGACTAGTGGGGCCGAGCAGTACTTC
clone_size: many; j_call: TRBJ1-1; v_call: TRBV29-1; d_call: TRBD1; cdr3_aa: CSVVDRAGTEAFF; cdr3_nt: TGCAGCGTTGTCGACAGGGCAGGCACTGAAGCTTTCTTT
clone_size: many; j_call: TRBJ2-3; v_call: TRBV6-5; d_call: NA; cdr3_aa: CASSYQPTDTQYF; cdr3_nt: TGTGCCAGCAGTTACCAGCCCACAGATACGCAGTATTTT
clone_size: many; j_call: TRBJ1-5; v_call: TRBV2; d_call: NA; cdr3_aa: CASSDREGMRSSGDQPQHF; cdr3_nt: TGTGCCAGCAGTGATCGGGAGGGGATGAGGAGTAGTGGGGATCAGCCCCAGCATTTT
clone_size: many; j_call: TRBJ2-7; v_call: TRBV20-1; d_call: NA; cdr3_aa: CSAGRPRARGGEQYF; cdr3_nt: TGCAGTGCTGGGCGCCCACGGGCTAGGGGGGGCGAGCAGTACTTC
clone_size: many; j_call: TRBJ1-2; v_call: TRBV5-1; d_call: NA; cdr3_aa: CASSVGKTYGYTF; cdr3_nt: TGCGCCAGCAGTGTTGGGAAAACCTATGGCTACACCTTC
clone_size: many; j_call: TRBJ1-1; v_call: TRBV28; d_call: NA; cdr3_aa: CASSTPVLLNTEAFF; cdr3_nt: TGTGCCAGCAGTACCCCGGTACTCCTGAACACTGAAGCTTTCTTT
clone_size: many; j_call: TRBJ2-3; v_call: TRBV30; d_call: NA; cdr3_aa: CAWKGAFQDTQYF; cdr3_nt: TGTGCCTGGAAAGGCGCGTTCCAAGATACGCAGTATTTT
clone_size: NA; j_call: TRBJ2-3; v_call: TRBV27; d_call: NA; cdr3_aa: CASSFVGDPDIPSDTQYF; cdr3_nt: TGTGCCAGCAGCTTTGTCGGGGACCCCGACATTCCCTCTGATACGCAGTATTTT
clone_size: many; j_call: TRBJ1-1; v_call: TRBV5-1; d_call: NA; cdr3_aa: CASSGGQGYTEAFF; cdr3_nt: TGCGCCAGCAGCGGAGGTCAGGGATACACTGAAGCTTTCTTT
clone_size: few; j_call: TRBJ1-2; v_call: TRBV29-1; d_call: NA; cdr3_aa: CSVVSPANRPGYTF; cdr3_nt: TGCAGCGTTGTCAGTCCGGCGAATCGACCTGGCTACACCTTC
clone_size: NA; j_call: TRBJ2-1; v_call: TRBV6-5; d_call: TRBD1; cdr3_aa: CASSSATGGTEQFF; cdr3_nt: TGTGCCAGCAGTTCAGCGACAGGGGGCACTGAGCAGTTCTTC
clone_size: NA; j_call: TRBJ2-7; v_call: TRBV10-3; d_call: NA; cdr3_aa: CAISDPRVREQYF; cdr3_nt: TGTGCCATCAGTGATCCGCGGGTTCGGGAGCAGTACTTC
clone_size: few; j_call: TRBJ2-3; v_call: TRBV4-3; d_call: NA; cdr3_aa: CASSQVLADTQYF; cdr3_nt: TGCGCCAGCAGCCAAGTACTTGCAGATACGCAGTATTTT
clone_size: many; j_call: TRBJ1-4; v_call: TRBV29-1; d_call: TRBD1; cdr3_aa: CSVAQTGVEEKLFF; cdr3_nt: TGCAGCGTTGCCCAAACAGGGGTGGAGGAAAAACTGTTTTTT
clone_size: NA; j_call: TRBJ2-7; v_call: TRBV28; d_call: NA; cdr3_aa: CASSWGRFYEQYF; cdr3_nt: TGTGCCAGCAGCTGGGGGAGATTTTACGAGCAGTACTTC
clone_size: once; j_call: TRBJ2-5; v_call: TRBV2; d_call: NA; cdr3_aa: CASSEIRVGGQETQYF; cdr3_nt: TGTGCCAGCAGTGAAATTAGGGTGGGCGGGCAAGAGACCCAGTACTTC
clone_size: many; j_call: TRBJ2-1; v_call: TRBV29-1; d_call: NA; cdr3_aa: CSVVSGLNEQFF; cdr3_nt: TGCAGCGTCGTATCCGGCCTCAATGAGCAGTTCTTC
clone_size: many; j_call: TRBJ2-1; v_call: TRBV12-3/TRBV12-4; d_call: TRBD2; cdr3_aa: CASTPFTRGGNEQFF; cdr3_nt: TGTGCCAGCACCCCCTTCACCCGGGGGGGCAATGAGCAGTTCTTC
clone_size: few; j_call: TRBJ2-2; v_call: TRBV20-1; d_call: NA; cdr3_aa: CSARGLTGELFF; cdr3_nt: TGCAGTGCTAGAGGGCTTACCGGGGAGCTGTTTTTT
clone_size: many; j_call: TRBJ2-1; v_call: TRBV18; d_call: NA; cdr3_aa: CASSRGADHNEQFF; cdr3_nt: TGTGCCAGCTCACGAGGTGCGGATCACAATGAGCAGTTCTTC
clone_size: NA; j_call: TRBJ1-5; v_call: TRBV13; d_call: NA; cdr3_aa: CASSLGPNSNQPQHF; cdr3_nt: TGTGCCAGCAGCTTGGGGCCGAATAGCAATCAGCCCCAGCATTTT
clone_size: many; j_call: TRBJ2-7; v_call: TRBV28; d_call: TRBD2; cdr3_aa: CASSLWGGGDPGTPSYEQYF; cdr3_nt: TGTGCCAGCAGTTTATGGGGGGGGGGGGACCCCGGGACCCCGAGTTACGAGCAGTACTTC